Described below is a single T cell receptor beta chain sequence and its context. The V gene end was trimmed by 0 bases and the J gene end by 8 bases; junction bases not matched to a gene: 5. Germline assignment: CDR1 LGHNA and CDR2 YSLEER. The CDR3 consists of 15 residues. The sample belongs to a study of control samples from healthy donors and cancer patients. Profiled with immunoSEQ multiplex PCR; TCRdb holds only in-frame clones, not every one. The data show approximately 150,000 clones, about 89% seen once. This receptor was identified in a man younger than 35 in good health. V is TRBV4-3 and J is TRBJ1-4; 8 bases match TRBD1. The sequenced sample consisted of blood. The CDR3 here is CASSQEGQVTEKLFF. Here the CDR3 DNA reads TGCGCCAGCAGCCAAGAGGGACAGGTAACGGAAAAACTGTTTTTT.